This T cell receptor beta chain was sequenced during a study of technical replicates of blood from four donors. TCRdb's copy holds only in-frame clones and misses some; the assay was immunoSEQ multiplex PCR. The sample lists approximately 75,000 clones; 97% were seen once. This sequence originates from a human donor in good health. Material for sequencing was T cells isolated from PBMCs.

The CDR3 protein is CASASGLTDTQYF. Here the CDR3 DNA reads TGCGCCAGCGCTAGCGGTCTCACAGATACGCAGTATTTT. V usage is TRBV10-2 and J usage is TRBJ2-3; 7 bases fit TRBD2. CDR1 and CDR2 from the germline V gene are WSHSY and SAAADI. The length of the CDR3 is 13 residues. J gave up 2 bases and V 8 bases, and 4 bases lay outside the gene matches.